These 2 T cell receptor beta chains came from one sample sequenced in a study of blood T cell repertoires in COVID-19 (dated by TCRdb to the early 2020s). Libraries came from the immunoSEQ multiplex PCR assay. TCRdb limited this immuneACCESS table to in-frame rearrangements with V and J called. A share of clones is missing; checked studies link under half to unresolved V genes, and the rest is unexplained. This sample comprises about 310,000 clones, about 90% of them detected only once. The leading ten clones occupy less than 9.5% of the sample. The material sequenced was PBMCs or T cells enriched from blood (not recorded which). The source is a woman under 40 who had recovered from COVID-19.

The chain joins TRBV11-1 to TRBJ1-1; unclear D gene. Germline V lookup: CDR1 SGHAT, CDR2 FQDESV (reference sequence). The CDR3 has 13 residues. Deletions cut 1 base from V and 9 bases from J, with 12 bases between. The CDR3 DNA reads TGTGCCAGCAGCTTAGGGGAGCCGGGTAAAGCTTTCTTT. The encoded protein is CASSLGEPGKAFF.

This clone was seen once. The J gene is TRBJ2-1, the V gene TRBV30, with D possibly matching TRBD2 (6 bases). With 0 bases removed from V and 4 bases from J, the gap between germline ends came to 13 bases. The V gene's germline CDR1 is GTSNPN and CDR2 SVGIG (reference sequence). The CDR3 spans 15 residues. The CDR3 coding sequence is TGTGCCTGGAGTGTGGGTTTAGCGGATTACAATGAGCAGTTCTTC. Protein sequence: CAWSVGLADYNEQFF.